This T cell receptor (beta chain) originates from a study of blood T cell repertoires in COVID-19. Study-level information: COVID-19 samples from acute and convalescent phases originated in the United States, Italy and Spain.

This CDR3 region has 14 residues. J was trimmed by 2 bases and V by 7 bases; bases with no gene match: 7. Looked up from germline, CDR1 is LGHDT and CDR2 is YNNKEL (reference sequence). Libraries were prepared by immunoSEQ multiplex PCR; TCRdb keeps only in-frame clonotypes and omits some of them. The sample holds roughly 100,000 clones, about 85% seen once. Sequenced sample: peripheral blood. The clonotype comes from a man aged 45 to 65 with active COVID-19. The rearrangement joins TRBV3-1 (or the pseudogene TRBV3-2) to TRBJ1-1; 7 positions match TRBD1. DNA for the CDR3: TGTGCCAGCAACCAGGGACAGACAAACACTGAAGCTTTCTTT. Translation gives CASNQGQTNTEAFF.